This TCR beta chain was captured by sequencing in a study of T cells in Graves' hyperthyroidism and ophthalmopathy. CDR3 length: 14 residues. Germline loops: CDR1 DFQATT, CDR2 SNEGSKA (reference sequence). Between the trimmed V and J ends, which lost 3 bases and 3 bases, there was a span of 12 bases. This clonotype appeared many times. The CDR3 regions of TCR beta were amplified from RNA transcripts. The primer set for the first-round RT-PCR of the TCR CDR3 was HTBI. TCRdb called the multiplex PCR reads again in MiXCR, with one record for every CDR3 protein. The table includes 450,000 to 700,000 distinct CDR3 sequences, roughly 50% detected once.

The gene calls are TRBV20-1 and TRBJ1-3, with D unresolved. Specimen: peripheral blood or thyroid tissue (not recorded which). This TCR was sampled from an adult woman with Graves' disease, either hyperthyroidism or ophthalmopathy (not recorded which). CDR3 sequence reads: CSASGDVGGNTIYF. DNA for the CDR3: TGCAGTGCTAGCGGGGATGTCGGTGGAAACACCATATATTTT.